This T cell receptor beta chain was captured by sequencing in a study of T cells in Graves' hyperthyroidism and ophthalmopathy (dated by TCRdb to the late 2010s). For the study in its entirety: Peripheral blood samples were taken at the time of initial diagnosis, prior to any treatment. After sampling, hyperthyroidism patients received methimazole starting at 30 mg daily, and ophthalmopathy patients received high-dose intravenous methylprednisolone. In several Graves' hyperthyroidism patients, the study also compared T-cell repertoires from thyroid tissue with T-cell repertoires from blood. The paper reports TCR Vbeta CDR3 sequencing of 130 to 150 peripheral blood samples: approximately 41 ophthalmopathy, over 70 hyperthyroidism and around 17 progressor patients. Whether ophthalmopathy could be predicted prospectively was tested in an independent validation cohort made up of 18 to 20 hyperthyroidism patients plus 17 patients who later progressed to ophthalmopathy. The roughly 91 discovery patients were randomly divided into training and test sets at a 7:3 ratio. A discovery cohort of approximately 100 patients, 43 with Graves' ophthalmopathy and approximately 57 with stable Graves' hyperthyroidism, was used to find distinguishing TCR V-J signatures.

The TCR beta CDR3 regions were amplified from RNA transcripts. The TCR CDR3 was subjected to a first round of RT-PCR using the HTBI primer set and the Qiagen OneStep RT-PCR kit. A second multiplex PCR round built the libraries, followed by size selection and purification. The libraries were sequenced on an Illumina HiSeq2000 using paired-end 100 bp reads. In the original analysis: SOAPnuke was used to process the raw data, with reads discarded if the reads contained adapters or uncalled bases, had a mean Phred below 15, or lacked an exact constant-primer or identifier match. High-quality paired reads were merged using COPE v1.2.5, and each unique nucleotide sequence was defined as a clonotype. MiTCR v1.1 was used to align clonotypes to the IMGT TRBV, TRBD and TRBJ reference segments. Only V-J combinations with frequency above 0.0001, covering approximately 99% of repertoires, were analysed. A TCS score was defined as the ratio of F50 (clonal expansion) to E x V (chaos), with BLOSUM62-based TCRdist applied between CDR3 peptides within each V-J. Welch's t-statistics and random forest reduced around 510 V-J features to roughly 13, which were used in a naive Bayes classifier (R e1071). TCRdb reprocessed the public reads (quality trimming at Q25 with fastp, clone calling with MiXCR) and kept in-frame beta chains. Rows with one shared CDR3 protein collapse into an entry with the most common genes and DNA. The V and J calls, along with clone size, are taken from TCRdb and not from the paper's own processing. This sample holds a few hundred thousand distinct CDR3 sequences; roughly a fifth were observed only once. Approximately 35% of the sample belongs to the ten largest clones.

Ophthalmopathy patients had moderately to severely active disease, with a Clinical Activity Score of 3 or more, a NOSPECS grade of 4 or more, and a disease duration of less than 3 months. The study excluded patients with uncontrolled infections, other autoimmune diseases, pregnancy or lactation. Diagnoses were established on the basis of clinical symptoms, serum thyroxine and TRAb, thyroid ultrasound, and orbital computed tomography. PBMCs were separated from approximately 9.9 ml of fresh peripheral blood using Ficoll-Paque density gradient centrifugation. Trizol reagent was used to extract total RNA, and RNA quality was then checked on an Agilent 2100 Bioanalyzer. The paper as a whole reports these results and caveats: Blood samples also contained most of the expanded thyroid clonotypes (frequency above 0.001), which suggests that blood repertoires may reflect thyroid immune responses. During validation, the model predicted progression to ophthalmopathy a median of around six months ahead of onset, with approximately 70% sensitivity and 72% to 80% specificity. A model built on a 13 V-J signature distinguished ophthalmopathy from stable hyperthyroidism, reaching roughly 88% sensitivity and about 81% specificity in cross-validation and 80%/75% in testing. Sample size was not statistically predetermined, and blinding of investigators to group allocation was not performed.

This clonotype appeared many times. Its antigen is unknown. No base qualities exist here, and no much larger clone lies one base off it. Here V drops 6 bases and J drops 3 bases, and the junction holds 5 bases not matched to any gene. There are 14 amino acids in the CDR3, from cysteine to phenylalanine inclusive. Just the 42-base CDR3 DNA is kept, in frame starting at base 1. CDR1 and CDR2 are read off the germline V gene as SNHLY and FYNNEI. Sequences were obtained from blood. This chain is built from TRBV2 and TRBJ2-7; TRBD1 fits 10 bases in the junction. The receptor comes from a man aged 50 to 60 with Graves' ophthalmopathy. The nucleotide sequence is given as TGTGCCAGCAGAATCGGGACAGGGGTCTACGAGCAGTACTTC. Its protein is CASRIGTGVYEQYF.